These 24 T cell receptor beta chains were all obtained from the same sample, sequenced in a study of blood T cell repertoires in COVID-19. Using immunoSEQ multiplex PCR, the repertoire was profiled, and TCRdb retains in-frame clones only, with some absent. The data show about 290,000 clones, with 86% seen just once and 2.5% to 3.5% held by the top ten. Sequenced sample: peripheral blood. These receptor sequences come from a woman in her 30s with active or convalescent COVID-19.

V is TRBV5-1 and J is TRBJ1-2; 9 nucleotides agree with TRBD1. CDR1 is SGHRS and CDR2 is YFSETQ in the germline V gene. Trimming removed 3 bases from V and 4 bases from J; junction bases left unmatched: 7. The CDR3 is 15 residues long. The CDR3 coding sequence is TGCGCCAGCAGCTCCGGACAGGGGACTGGCTATGGCTACACCTTC. Translating it yields CASSSGQGTGYGYTF.

The chain has TRBV15 and TRBJ2-3, with 16 nucleotides matching TRBD2. Germline V gives CDR1 LNHNV, CDR2 YYDKDF (reference sequence). J lost 4 bases, V lost 3 bases, and 7 bases had no gene match. CDR3 length: 18 residues. The CDR3 loop is CATSSPGTSGGASDTQYF. DNA of the CDR3: TGTGCCACCAGCAGCCCCGGGACTAGCGGGGGGGCATCAGATACGCAGTATTTT.

The chain uses TRBV20-1 and TRBJ2-3, with 12 nucleotides matching TRBD2. Germline V gives CDR1 DFQATT, CDR2 SNEGSKA (reference sequence). J was trimmed by 1 base and V by 3 bases; bases with no gene match: 5. This CDR3 comprises 16 residues. The CDR3 loop reads CSASSSGGAGTDTQYF. The CDR3 nucleotides are TGCAGTGCTAGTTCTAGCGGGGGGGCCGGCACAGATACGCAGTATTTT.

This clone has only a few counts. The DNA of the CDR3 is TGTGCCAGCAGTACGCGGGGGCGGGCTGGAAACACCATATATTTT. This encodes CASSTRGRAGNTIYF. The chain links TRBV28 to TRBJ1-3; a weak D match, TRBD1 (6 bases). The V end lost 5 bases, the J end lost 2 bases, and 13 bases lay between the germline ends. Per germline, CDR1 MDHEN and CDR2 SYDVKM. This CDR3 region has 15 residues.

This clone was detected a few times. The chain combines TRBV4-3 with TRBJ2-6, with a weak D call TRBD1 (5 bases). The CDR3 runs to 16 residues. Trimming took 0 bases from V and 2 from J, leaving 8 bases between them. In germline, CDR1 is LGHNA, CDR2 YSLEER. CDR3 bases: TGCGCCAGCAGCCAAGAGGCAGGGACTGGGGCCAACGTCCTGACTTTC. It codes for CASSQEAGTGANVLTF.

Written as DNA, the CDR3 is TGTGCCAGTTCGACAGGGATCAATTCACCCCTCCACTTT. It specifies CASSTGINSPLHF. This chain links TRBV9 with TRBJ1-6; 7 nucleotides line up with TRBD1. Germline lookup yields CDR1 SGDLS and CDR2 YYNGEE. CDR3 size: 13 residues. The V gene end was trimmed by 8 bases and the J gene end by 7 bases; junction bases not matched to a gene: 6. Drawing the rest from reference TRBV9 and TRBJ1-6, the complete variable domain is DSGVTQTPKHLITATGQRVTLRCSPRSGDLSVYWYQQSLDQGLQFLIQYYNGEERAKGNILERFSAQQFPDLHSELNLSSLELGDSALYFCASSTGINSPLHFGNGTRLTVT.

This clone turned up a few times. The chain uses TRBV10-1 and TRBJ1-4, with a possible D match to TRBD1 (5 bases). In germline, CDR1 is WNHNN, CDR2 SYGVQD (reference sequence). This CDR3 is built from 14 residues. V dropped 10 bases and J dropped 0 bases, with 12 bases sitting between them. Here the CDR3 DNA reads TGCGCCATGGGACTCAGTGCAACTAATGAAAAACTGTTTTTT. It translates to CAMGLSATNEKLFF.

The V call is TRBV11-1, the J call TRBJ1-5; tentatively, D is TRBD1 (6 bases). This CDR3 is built from 15 residues. Per germline, CDR1 SGHAT and CDR2 FQDESV (reference sequence). The V end lost 2 bases, the J end lost 4 bases, and 12 bases lay between the germline ends. The CDR3 bases are TGTGCCAGCAGCTTATGGGACAATCAAAATCAGCCCCAGCATTTT. Amino acid sequence: CASSLWDNQNQPQHF.

V usage is TRBV29-1 and J usage is TRBJ2-5; D ambiguous. Germline V gene sequence: CDR1 SQVTM, CDR2 ANQGSEA. V lost 4 bases and J lost 2, with 17 bases in between. The CDR3 runs to 15 residues. The CDR3 DNA is TGCAGCGTTGGTACAGCCAGTCAAGTTCAAGAGACCCAGTACTTC. It yields the protein CSVGTASQVQETQYF.

J is TRBJ1-5 and V is TRBV6-5; D not resolved. CDR3 length: 14 amino acids. CDR1 and CDR2 from the germline V gene are MNHEY and SVGAGI. Trimming took off 0 bases at V and 0 bases at J, with 3 bases between the two ends. CDR3 nucleotides: TGTGCCAGCAGTTACTCTTATAGCAATCAGCCCCAGCATTTT. It specifies CASSYSYSNQPQHF.

This clone was found once. The rearrangement links TRBV10-3 to TRBJ2-3; 8 positions match TRBD2. V trimming: 4 bases; J trimming: 2 bases; junction bases outside the gene matches: 8. The CDR3 length is 16 residues. CDR1 and CDR2 from the germline V gene are ENHRY and SYGVKD. This chain's CDR3 is CAISARVSGATDTQYF. The CDR3 nucleotides are TGTGCCATCAGTGCTCGGGTTAGCGGGGCCACAGATACGCAGTATTTT.

V gene TRBV7-2 combines with J gene TRBJ2-5, with 9 bases matching TRBD2. V shed 1 base and J 7 bases; nucleotides not matched to a gene: 7. Germline assignment: CDR1 SGHTA and CDR2 FQGNSA. This CDR3 contains 15 residues. CDR3 in amino acids: CASSLVVAGEVTQYF. The CDR3 DNA sequence: TGTGCCAGCAGCTTAGTAGTAGCGGGGGAGGTGACCCAGTACTTC.

The rearrangement links TRBV5-1 to TRBJ2-5, with a weak D call TRBD2 (6 bases). Germline assignment: CDR1 SGHRS and CDR2 YFSETQ. The V end lost 3 bases, the J end lost 0 bases, and 12 bases lay between the germline ends. There are 15 residues in the CDR3. The CDR3 here is CASSSLGGDQETQYF. CDR3 in DNA: TGCGCCAGCAGCTCCCTCGGGGGAGACCAAGAGACCCAGTACTTC.

V gene TRBV14 combines with J gene TRBJ2-2, with D possibly being TRBD1 (6 bases). This CDR3 is built from 18 residues. The V gene's germline CDR1 is SGHDN and CDR2 FVKESK. V was clipped by 0 bases and J by 0 bases, with 14 bases between them. CDR3 in amino acids: CASSQDRARGPNTGELFF. Here the CDR3 DNA reads TGTGCCAGCAGCCAAGATAGGGCCAGGGGCCCGAACACCGGGGAGCTGTTTTTT.

This chain uses TRBV11-2 with TRBJ2-1; D gene unclear. This CDR3 spans 12 amino acids. V dropped 8 bases and J dropped 8 bases, with 13 bases sitting between them. Germline values: CDR1 SGHAT, CDR2 FQNNGV. The CDR3 DNA reads TGTGCCAGCCGCTCGATATCGGATGAGCAGTTCTTC. It specifies CASRSISDEQFF.

The rearrangement uses TRBV28 and TRBJ1-2; no firm D call. CDR1 MDHEN and CDR2 SYDVKM come from the germline V gene. Deletions cut 6 bases from V and 5 bases from J, with 7 bases between. This CDR3 contains 11 residues. DNA for the CDR3: TGTGCCAGCAGGCAGAAATATGGCTACACCTTC. Its translation: CASRQKYGYTF.

The CDR3 region has the DNA TGTGCCAGCAGGAGACTAGCGGAAGAGACCCAGTACTTC. It translates to CASRRLAEETQYF. V and J are TRBV6-5 and TRBJ2-5; 9 positions agree with TRBD2. Germline-derived CDR1 and CDR2 are MNHEY and SVGAGI. The CDR3 has 13 residues. V shed 6 bases, J shed 3 bases, and the junction held 2 bases outside the gene matches.

DNA of the CDR3: TGCAGCGCTAACAGGGGGGAGTACAATGAGCAGTTCTTC. Protein: CSANRGEYNEQFF. The rearrangement uses TRBV29-1 and TRBJ2-1; 8 bases align to TRBD1. V lost 7 bases to trimming and J lost 4 bases; unmatched junction nucleotides: 6. There are 13 residues in the CDR3. The germline gives CDR1 SQVTM, CDR2 ANQGSEA.

The rearrangement uses TRBV15 and TRBJ1-5; D remains ambiguous. Germline V gene sequence: CDR1 LNHNV, CDR2 YYDKDF (reference sequence). V was shortened by 0 bases and J by 3 bases, with 9 bases between the two germline ends. The CDR3 is 15 amino acids. The DNA for the CDR3 is TGTGCCACCAGCAGAGATGACGAGGACAATCAGCCCCAGCATTTT. Encoded protein: CATSRDDEDNQPQHF.

J is TRBJ1-1 and V is TRBV28, with D hard to call. Germline V CDR1 and CDR2: MDHEN, SYDVKM. V lost 5 bases and J lost 2, with 9 bases in between. The CDR3 consists of 13 residues. CDR3 loop: CASSLIRNTEAFF. The CDR3 bases are TGTGCCAGCAGTCTTATCAGAAACACTGAAGCTTTCTTT.

The V call is TRBV6-2 or TRBV6-3, the J call TRBJ1-3; D is ambiguous. Germline V gene data show CDR1 as MNHEY and CDR2 as SVGEGT. The CDR3 runs to 15 residues. Trimming pared 6 bases from V and 2 bases from J, leaving 14 bases between. This chain's CDR3 is CASSLPELTGNTIYF. The CDR3 DNA sequence: TGTGCCAGCAGCCTCCCCGAGCTAACTGGAAACACCATATATTTT.

This chain uses TRBV5-5 with TRBJ1-4; 9 nucleotides match TRBD1. This CDR3 has 15 residues. The trim removed 4 bases at V and 8 bases at J, leaving 9 bases unmatched. The germline gives CDR1 SGHKS, CDR2 YYEKEE (reference sequence). The CDR3 loop is CASSGQTGGWEKLFF. CDR3 DNA sequence: TGTGCCAGCAGCGGACAGACAGGGGGTTGGGAAAAACTGTTTTTT.

The chain combines TRBV27 with TRBJ1-5, with D unresolved. CDR3 length equals 14 residues. The V and J ends lost 3 bases and 0 bases respectively, with 6 bases between them. The germline V gene encodes CDR1 MNHEY and CDR2 SMNVEV (reference sequence). The CDR3 nucleotides are TGTGCCAGCAGTTTTATCTATAGCAATCAGCCCCAGCATTTT. Amino acids: CASSFIYSNQPQHF.

The chain employs TRBV5-1 and TRBJ1-3, with 7 bases matching TRBD1. The CDR3 has 14 amino acids. The J segment lost 2 bases and the V segment lost 4 bases, leaving 3 bases of the junction unmatched. The V gene's germline CDR1 is SGHRS and CDR2 YFSETQ. For the CDR3, the DNA is TGCGCCAGCAGCATAACAGGGGCTGGAAACACCATATATTTT. It is translated as CASSITGAGNTIYF.